The TCR beta chain described here comes from a study of shared clonotypes between healthy human individuals. Study-wide points: It was the non-shared clonotypes that had lower generation probabilities than clonotypes shared by all four donors. Among a few donors, about 5% of naive CD4 clonotypes were found in common.

Worth noting for this clone: Antigen: not known.

Study processing details: Filtering differed since immunoSEQ provided only junctions, with no quality scores. Produced via immunoSEQ multiplex PCR; TCRdb's table is partial and in-frame only. V, J and clone size were drawn from that table, and D and trimming were deduced from the DNA. Of around 2,000,000 clones in the sample, 85% to 95% are singletons; the top ten hold 0.13%. The CDR3 is made up of 14 amino acids. Trimming stripped 6 bases from V and 3 bases from J, with 15 bases between. Germline V gene data show CDR1 as MNHEY and CDR2 as SMNVEV (reference sequence). Subsets obtained from CD4+ cells comprised CD45RA+ naive and CD45RA-negative memory cells.

Sample: naive CD4+ T cells sorted from blood. Described subset: CD45RA+ positively selected. V is TRBV27 and J is TRBJ2-7; unclear D gene. The origin of this receptor is a man in his late teens or twenties in good health. The CDR3 DNA reads TGTGCCAGCAGCCGACATACCCAGGTCTACGAGCAGTACTTC. Residues: CASSRHTQVYEQYF.